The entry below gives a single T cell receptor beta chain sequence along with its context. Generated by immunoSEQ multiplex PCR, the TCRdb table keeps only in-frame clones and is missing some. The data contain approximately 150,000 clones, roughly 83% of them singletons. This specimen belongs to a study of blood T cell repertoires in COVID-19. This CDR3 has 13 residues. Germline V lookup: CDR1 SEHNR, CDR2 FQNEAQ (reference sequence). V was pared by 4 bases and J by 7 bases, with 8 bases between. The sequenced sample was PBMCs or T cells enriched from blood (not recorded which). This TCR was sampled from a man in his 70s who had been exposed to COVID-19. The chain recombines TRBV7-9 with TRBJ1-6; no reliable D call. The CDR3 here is CASSSNGNSPLHF. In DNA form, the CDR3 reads TGTGCCAGCAGCTCGAACGGGAATTCACCCCTCCACTTT.